The sequence of this T cell receptor beta chain was determined in a study of T cells after somatic rescue of genetic block. Assay: immunoSEQ multiplex PCR; the TCRdb copy retains only in-frame clones and omits some. The sample has under 150,000 clones, around nine tenths seen once. Germline CDR1 and CDR2: MNHEY and SMNVEV (reference sequence). The CDR3 spans 13 residues. J lost 5 bases, V lost 6 bases, and 4 bases had no gene match. The TCR comes from a woman under 30. The J gene is TRBJ1-5, the V gene TRBV27; 7 positions agree with TRBD1. The sequenced material came from peripheral blood mononuclear cells (PBMCs). CDR3 sequence: CASSYDRDQPQHF. Here the CDR3 DNA reads TGTGCCAGCAGCTATGACAGGGATCAGCCCCAGCATTTT.